This T cell receptor beta chain was found in a study of T cells in women clearing cervical HPV infection. Across the study: Case blood was drawn when the lesion was first found; control blood after infection became undetectable. For cases, blood was sampled a median approximately 150 days after lesion detection, interquartile range roughly 85 to 200 days.

With respect to this clone: Its cognate antigen is unknown. The CDR3 end falls 3 residues outside the read, so it is completed with the germline J gene.

Profiling relied on immunoSEQ multiplex PCR, and the TCRdb table lists in-frame clones only, not all of them. The sample has some 39,000 clones. CDR1 is SGHRS and CDR2 is YFSETQ in the germline V gene. Trimming cost V 3 bases and J 10 bases; bases outside gene matches: 9. This CDR3 is built from 15 residues. Whole-study findings and limits: CIN3+ cases had significantly higher TCR repertoire richness than controls, but evenness did not differ.

All donors had a single incident cervical HPV16 infection, not prevalent. This chain uses TRBV5-1 with TRBJ1-6; TRBD1 agrees at 8 bases. Sequencing was performed on blood buffy coat. The clonotype originates from a woman between 18 and 70 years old with a cervical HPV16 infection that either progressed to CIN3+ or cleared (not recorded which). The part of the CDR3 DNA that was read is TGCGCCAGCAGCTCGACAGGGGCCGACGGATCACCC. It codes for CASSSTGADGSP. The full-length CDR3 reads as CASSSTGADGSPLHF. The complete variable domain, with remaining parts taken from reference TRBV5-1 and TRBJ1-6, reads KAGVTQTPRYLIKTRGQQVTLSCSPISGHRSVSWYQQTPGQGLQFLFEYFSETQRNKGNFPGRFSGRQFSNSRSEMNVSTLELGDSALYLCASSSTGADGSPLHFGNGTRLTVT.